The clone carrying this T cell receptor beta chain was picked up a small number of times. Its antigen is unidentified. This entry is derived from a study of T-cell reconstitution after alpha-beta-depleted transplantation in children. Study conclusions and caveats: T-cell counts and diversity at one year following transplant were attributed mainly to newly produced T cells.

This CDR3 has 17 residues. CDR1 and CDR2 (germline): DFQATT, SNEGSKA (reference sequence). V lost 1 base and J 0 bases, leaving 16 bases between the germline ends. During its preparation, the TCRbeta library received unique molecular identifiers. MiXCR, applied by TCRdb to the PCR reads, yields one record per CDR3 protein. The data hold under 750,000 distinct CDR3 sequences, with 23% observed a single time. The material was PBMCs, mostly from graft donor cells, obtained 360 days after TCRalphabeta/CD19-depleted stem cell transplant. This clonotype originated in a boy in the first two years of life who had a stem cell transplant for acute myeloid leukemia, so the T cells may come from the graft donor. The chain uses TRBV20-1 and TRBJ1-5; D uncertain. The chain's CDR3 is CSARVRSGNYSNQPQHF. In DNA form, the CDR3 reads TGCAGTGCTAGAGTTCGTTCCGGGAATTATAGCAATCAGCCCCAGCATTTT.